Presented here are 20 T cell receptor beta chains from one specimen sequenced in a study of blood T cell repertoires in COVID-19. The method was immunoSEQ multiplex PCR; TCRdb's version includes in-frame clones alone and lacks a portion of them. The profile covers about 330,000 clones, with about 90% appearing a single time and less than 5.5% taken by the ten largest. The sequencing sample was made of PBMCs or T cells enriched from blood (not recorded which). Receptors originate from a man between 25 and 39 years old who had recovered from COVID-19.

This rearrangement joins TRBV27 to TRBJ2-1, with a tentative D call TRBD2 (5 bases). V gave up 6 bases and J gave up 1 base, with 16 bases separating them. Germline CDR1 reads MNHEY; CDR2 reads SMNVEV (reference sequence). CDR3 length: 16 amino acids. DNA of the CDR3: TGTGCCAGCAGCTCGGGGTTCCCGATTTCCTACAATGAGCAGTTCTTC. Its translation: CASSSGFPISYNEQFF.

This chain joins TRBV9 and TRBJ1-2; D possibly corresponds to TRBD1 (6 bases). The V gene lost 1 base and the J gene lost 7 bases, with 11 bases spanning the gap. This CDR3 is 13 amino acids long. Germline V gene sequence: CDR1 SGDLS, CDR2 YYNGEE. The CDR3 region is CASSVTGGRGYTF. CDR3 DNA: TGTGCCAGCAGCGTAACGGGGGGCCGTGGCTACACCTTC.

Only a few counts were recorded for this clone. The chain uses TRBV18 and TRBJ2-5; TRBD2 matches at 12 bases. The trim removed 3 bases at V and 4 bases at J, leaving 0 bases unmatched. CDR3 length: 14 amino acids. Germline CDR1 reads KGHSH; CDR2 reads LQKENI. Here the CDR3 DNA reads TGTGCCAGCTCACCGGGACTAGCGGGAGAGACCCAGTACTTC. Protein: CASSPGLAGETQYF.

This clone was observed a single time. The V gene is TRBV13, the J gene TRBJ2-5, with 9 bases identical to TRBD1. Germline V gene data show CDR1 as PRHDT and CDR2 as FYEKMQ (reference sequence). V shed 3 bases and J 4 bases; nucleotides not matched to a gene: 6. CDR3 length: 15 residues. The CDR3 nucleotides are TGTGCCAGCAGCTTTTGGGCGACAGGGGGAGAGACCCAGTACTTC. Translating it yields CASSFWATGGETQYF.

The chain carries TRBV5-5 and TRBJ2-1, with 9 nucleotides matching TRBD2. Trimming at V came to 0 bases and at J to 0 bases, leaving 7 bases not matched to a gene. CDR1 is SGHKS, CDR2 YYEKEE, per germline (reference sequence). The CDR3 runs to 18 residues. The CDR3 bases are TGTGCCAGCAGCTTGGTGTCTAGCGGGGTCGGCTCCTACAATGAGCAGTTCTTC. This gives the protein CASSLVSSGVGSYNEQFF.

This clone was observed once. The CDR3 loop reads CSVGLVVQETQYF. CDR3 coding DNA: TGCAGCGTCGGACTGGTTGTACAAGAGACCCAGTACTTC. J is TRBJ2-5 and V is TRBV29-1; perhaps TRBD2 as D (5 bases). The germline V gene encodes CDR1 SQVTM and CDR2 ANQGSEA. Trimming stripped 6 bases from V and 2 bases from J, with 13 bases between. The CDR3 runs to 13 residues.

The gene calls are TRBV6-5 and TRBJ1-6, with a weak D call TRBD1 (6 bases). Looked up from germline, CDR1 is MNHEY and CDR2 is SVGAGI. V lost 6 bases, J lost 4 bases, and 10 bases lay in between. The CDR3 has 14 amino acids. This CDR3 reads CASRAGQYNSPLHF. DNA of the CDR3: TGTGCCAGCAGGGCCGGACAGTATAATTCACCCCTCCACTTT.

This sequence joins TRBV3-1 (or the pseudogene TRBV3-2) and TRBJ2-5, with 7 bases lining up with TRBD2. Germline lookup yields CDR1 LGHDT and CDR2 YNNKEL (reference sequence). The ends lost 3 bases at V and 11 bases at J; junction bases unmatched: 6. The CDR3 extends over 12 amino acids. Here the CDR3 DNA reads TGTGCCAGCAGCCAGGGAGAACTAGCGCAGTACTTC. It codes for CASSQGELAQYF.

The chain is built from TRBV2 and TRBJ2-3; 7 nucleotides agree with TRBD2. The CDR3 extends over 15 amino acids. With V trimmed by 3 bases and J by 6 bases, 9 bases remained unmatched. CDR1 is SNHLY and CDR2 is FYNNEI in the germline V gene. The CDR3 coding sequence is TGTGCCAGCAGTGATTTCAAGACTAGCATGGATACGCAGTATTTT. This translates into CASSDFKTSMDTQYF.

As concerns this clone: Other DNA sequences in this sample translate to the same CDR3. The rearrangement joins TRBV27 to TRBJ1-6; D remains unclear. V gave up 6 bases and J gave up 4 bases, with 10 bases separating them. Germline V lookup: CDR1 MNHEY, CDR2 SMNVEV (reference sequence). The CDR3 is 14 residues long. Here the CDR3 reads CASSRQSYNSPLHF. The CDR3 DNA follows: TGTGCCAGCAGCAGACAATCTTATAATTCACCCCTCCACTTT.

This clone was detected only once. The rearrangement uses TRBV5-5 and TRBJ2-2; TRBD2 agrees at 10 bases. The CDR3 has 15 residues. The germline V gene has CDR1 SGHKS and CDR2 YYEKEE (reference sequence). The ends lost 4 bases at V and 7 bases at J; junction bases unmatched: 7. The CDR3 here is CASSAGTSVGGELFF. CDR3 coding DNA: TGTGCCAGCAGCGCCGGGACTAGCGTGGGCGGGGAGCTGTTTTTT.

The chain joins TRBV18 to TRBJ1-4; 8 bases match TRBD1. CDR1 is KGHSH and CDR2 is LQKENI in the germline V gene. V shed 3 bases, J shed 4 bases, and the junction held 7 bases outside the gene matches. This CDR3 comprises 16 residues. The CDR3: CASSPLPGQVNEKLFF. As DNA, the CDR3 is TGTGCCAGCTCACCCCTGCCGGGACAGGTTAATGAAAAACTGTTTTTT.

The V call is TRBV27, the J call TRBJ2-7; no reliable D call. Germline V CDR1 and CDR2: MNHEY, SMNVEV (reference sequence). V lost 2 bases and J lost 0, with 8 bases in between. The length of the CDR3 is 14 residues. This chain's CDR3 is CASSLIATSYEQYF. In DNA form, the CDR3 reads TGTGCCAGCAGTTTAATTGCTACCTCCTACGAGCAGTACTTC.

In nucleotides, the CDR3 is TGTGCCAGCACCTTGATGACTCAACCCCAAGAGACCCAGTACTTC. Its translation: CASTLMTQPQETQYF. The V gene is TRBV11-2, the J gene TRBJ2-5; D is undetermined. This CDR3 comprises 15 residues. Trimming cost V 7 bases and J 1 base, with 16 bases left between them. Germline CDR1 is SGHAT and CDR2 is FQNNGV.

This chain uses TRBV2 with TRBJ1-1; the D is unclear. The CDR3 length is 13 residues. With 3 bases removed from V and 0 bases from J, the gap between germline ends came to 5 bases. Germline-derived CDR1 and CDR2 are SNHLY and FYNNEI. Written as DNA, the CDR3 is TGTGCCAGCAGTGAGACTATGAACACTGAAGCTTTCTTT. Protein product: CASSETMNTEAFF.

The chain combines TRBV19 with TRBJ2-7, with 7 bases aligning to TRBD1. CDR3 length equals 14 residues. J gave up 5 bases and V 5 bases, and 9 bases lay outside the gene matches. The germline V gene has CDR1 LNHDA and CDR2 SQIVND (reference sequence). CDR3 bases: TGTGCCAGTAGTGTAACGACAGGGTTTGACGAGCAGTACTTC. Protein sequence: CASSVTTGFDEQYF.

The genes are TRBV10-3 and TRBJ2-5; D possibly corresponds to TRBD2 (5 bases). This CDR3 has 14 residues. V dropped 10 bases and J dropped 7 bases, with 22 bases sitting between them. Germline-derived CDR1 and CDR2 are ENHRY and SYGVKD. In DNA, the CDR3 is TGTGCCACTCTACCAGACTCCGATGAGGGGACCCAGTACTTC. Protein product: CATLPDSDEGTQYF.

DNA of the CDR3: TGTGCCAGCAGCTTAGGACTAGCGGGGGGCCAAGAGACCCAGTACTTC. Its protein is CASSLGLAGGQETQYF. V gene TRBV7-2 combines with J gene TRBJ2-5; 13 nucleotides align to TRBD2. V lost 1 base, J lost 1 base, and 0 bases stayed unmatched. The CDR3 contains 16 residues. CDR1 and CDR2 (germline): SGHTA, FQGNSA.

J is TRBJ1-5 and V is TRBV2; 9 bases match TRBD1. The ends lost 5 bases at V and 0 bases at J; junction bases unmatched: 2. Germline CDR1 reads SNHLY; CDR2 reads FYNNEI. CDR3 size: 15 residues. The CDR3 DNA reads TGTGCCAGCAGTAGGGACAGGGATAGCAATCAGCCCCAGCATTTT. This gives the protein CASSRDRDSNQPQHF.

This clone has more than one count but fewer than ten. CDR3 protein: CAISTAGPSTDTQYF. DNA for the CDR3: TGTGCCATCAGCACGGCGGGGCCGAGCACAGATACGCAGTATTTT. The rearrangement links TRBV10-3 to TRBJ2-3; possible D gene TRBD2, 6 bases. V was shortened by 6 bases and J by 0 bases, with 13 bases between the two germline ends. Germline loops: CDR1 ENHRY, CDR2 SYGVKD. The CDR3 is 15 amino acids.